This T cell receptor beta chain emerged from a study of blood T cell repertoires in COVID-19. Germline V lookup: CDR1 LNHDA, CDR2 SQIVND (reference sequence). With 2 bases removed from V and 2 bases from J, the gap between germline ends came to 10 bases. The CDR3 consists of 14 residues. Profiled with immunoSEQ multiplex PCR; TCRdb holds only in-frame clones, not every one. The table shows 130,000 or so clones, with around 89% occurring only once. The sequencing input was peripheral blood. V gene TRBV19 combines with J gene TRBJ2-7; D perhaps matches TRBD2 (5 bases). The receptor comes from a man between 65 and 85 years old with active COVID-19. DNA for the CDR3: TGTGCCAGTAGTATACGAGCGGTCACCTACGAGCAGTACTTC. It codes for CASSIRAVTYEQYF. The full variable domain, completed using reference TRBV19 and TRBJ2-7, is DGGITQSPKYLFRKEGQNVTLSCEQNLNHDAMYWYRQDPGQGLRLIYYSQIVNDFQKGDIAEGYSVSREKKESFPLTVTSAQKNPTAFYLCASSIRAVTYEQYFGPGTRLTVT.